Listed below are T cell receptor beta chains from one sample, sequenced in a study of cytomegalovirus exposure and HLA in healthy donors. The protocol was immunoSEQ multiplex PCR, while the TCRdb copy is restricted to in-frame clones and leaves out a portion. The table has roughly 100,000 clones, roughly 77% seen once; the top ten hold 10%. The sample was PBMCs. The source is a woman under 30 in good health and CMV-seropositive. Each CDR3 is given with its conserved first and last residue. A D gene is named only where the DNA matches it firmly. Only some rows state a clone size, as once, few, many or a class for expanded clones.

d_call: NA
v_call: TRBV6-5
j_call: TRBJ1-1
clone_size: NA
cdr3_aa: CASSYWGRTNTEAFF
cdr3_nt: TGTGCCAGCAGTTACTGGGGCAGGACAAACACTGAAGCTTTCTTT

d_call: NA
v_call: TRBV19
j_call: TRBJ1-1
clone_size: NA
cdr3_aa: CASRGFGGHTEAFF
cdr3_nt: TGTGCCAGTAGAGGGTTCGGGGGGCACACTGAAGCTTTCTTT

d_call: TRBD1
v_call: TRBV7-2
j_call: TRBJ1-1
clone_size: NA
cdr3_aa: CASSLPTGATEAFF
cdr3_nt: TGTGCCAGCAGCTTGCCGACAGGGGCCACTGAAGCTTTCTTT

d_call: NA
v_call: TRBV4-2
j_call: TRBJ2-1
clone_size: NA
cdr3_aa: CASRRAGPSEQFF
cdr3_nt: TGTGCCAGCAGGAGGGCGGGGCCAAGTGAGCAGTTCTTC

d_call: TRBD2
v_call: TRBV9
j_call: TRBJ2-2
clone_size: NA
cdr3_aa: CASSVGGLGFNGELFF
cdr3_nt: TGTGCCAGCAGCGTAGGGGGACTAGGGTTTAACGGGGAGCTGTTTTTT

d_call: NA
v_call: TRBV7-9
j_call: TRBJ2-1
clone_size: few
cdr3_aa: CASRRRENEQFF
cdr3_nt: TGTGCCAGCAGACGCAGGGAAAATGAGCAGTTCTTC

d_call: TRBD2
v_call: TRBV14
j_call: TRBJ2-7
clone_size: few
cdr3_aa: CASSTHSGREVRYEQYF
cdr3_nt: TGTGCCAGCAGCACGCATTCCGGGAGGGAAGTGAGGTACGAGCAGTACTTC

d_call: NA
v_call: TRBV7-6
j_call: TRBJ1-1
clone_size: NA
cdr3_aa: CASSLPTGINTEAFF
cdr3_nt: TGTGCCAGCAGCTTACCCACAGGGATTAACACTGAAGCTTTCTTT

d_call: TRBD2
v_call: TRBV5-1
j_call: TRBJ2-2
clone_size: NA
cdr3_aa: CASCDSGATTGELFF
cdr3_nt: TGCGCCAGCTGTGATAGCGGGGCCACCACCGGGGAGCTGTTTTTT

d_call: NA
v_call: TRBV27
j_call: TRBJ1-5
clone_size: NA
cdr3_aa: CASSLRSGGNQPQHF
cdr3_nt: TGTGCCAGCAGTTTGCGGTCAGGGGGCAATCAGCCCCAGCATTTT

d_call: TRBD1
v_call: TRBV9
j_call: TRBJ2-6
clone_size: NA
cdr3_aa: CASRQGSGANVLTF
cdr3_nt: TGTGCCAGCAGACAGGGGAGCGGGGCCAACGTCCTGACTTTC

d_call: NA
v_call: TRBV4-1
j_call: TRBJ2-7
clone_size: NA
cdr3_aa: CASSQVLYGANLPYEQYF
cdr3_nt: TGCGCCAGCAGCCAAGTACTATATGGGGCCAACTTGCCCTACGAGCAGTACTTC

d_call: TRBD1
v_call: TRBV27
j_call: TRBJ1-1
clone_size: NA
cdr3_aa: CASSYTGANTEAFF
cdr3_nt: TGTGCCAGCAGTTACACAGGGGCGAACACTGAAGCTTTCTTT

d_call: TRBD2
v_call: TRBV7-8
j_call: TRBJ2-2
clone_size: NA
cdr3_aa: CASSSPGLAGVKNTGELFF
cdr3_nt: TGTGCCAGCAGCTCCCCGGGACTAGCGGGGGTAAAGAACACCGGGGAGCTGTTTTTT

d_call: NA
v_call: TRBV4-3
j_call: TRBJ1-1
clone_size: NA
cdr3_aa: CASSPLLGGTEAFF
cdr3_nt: TGCGCCAGCAGCCCCTTGTTGGGGGGCACTGAAGCTTTCTTT

d_call: NA
v_call: TRBV7-6
j_call: TRBJ2-5
clone_size: NA
cdr3_aa: CASSLAPQETQYF
cdr3_nt: TGTGCCAGCAGCTTAGCCCCTCAAGAGACCCAGTACTTC

d_call: TRBD1
v_call: TRBV5-5
j_call: TRBJ2-7
clone_size: few
cdr3_aa: CASSTAGGLRLEQYF
cdr3_nt: TGTGCCAGCAGCACTGCAGGGGGCCTCCGCCTCGAGCAGTACTTC

d_call: NA
v_call: TRBV7-8
j_call: TRBJ1-5
clone_size: NA
cdr3_aa: CASSLASGIYQPQHF
cdr3_nt: TGTGCCAGCAGCTTAGCGTCAGGGATCTATCAGCCCCAGCATTTT

d_call: NA
v_call: TRBV4-3
j_call: TRBJ2-7
clone_size: NA
cdr3_aa: CASSQSGRSYEQYF
cdr3_nt: TGCGCCAGCAGCCAAAGTGGCAGATCCTACGAGCAGTACTTC

d_call: NA
v_call: TRBV7-2
j_call: TRBJ2-1
clone_size: once
cdr3_aa: CASSDGGEQFF
cdr3_nt: TGTGCCAGCAGCGACGGGGGTGAGCAGTTCTTC

d_call: NA
v_call: TRBV5-1
j_call: TRBJ1-6
clone_size: NA
cdr3_aa: CASSLGGDSYNSPLHF
cdr3_nt: TGCGCCAGCAGCTTGGGGGGGGATTCCTATAATTCACCCCTCCACTTT

d_call: TRBD2
v_call: TRBV9
j_call: TRBJ2-3
clone_size: NA
cdr3_aa: CASSVRAGGADTQYF
cdr3_nt: TGTGCCAGCAGCGTAAGGGCGGGGGGCGCAGATACGCAGTATTTT

d_call: NA
v_call: TRBV9
j_call: TRBJ1-3
clone_size: once
cdr3_aa: CASSGTGGGTSGNTIYF
cdr3_nt: TGTGCCAGCAGCGGCACCGGGGGGGGGACCTCTGGAAACACCATATATTTT

d_call: TRBD1
v_call: TRBV7-8
j_call: TRBJ1-1
clone_size: few
cdr3_aa: CASTLLGGQKNTEAFF
cdr3_nt: TGTGCCAGCACACTTTTGGGGGGACAGAAGAACACTGAAGCTTTCTTT

d_call: TRBD1
v_call: TRBV19
j_call: TRBJ2-1
clone_size: NA
cdr3_aa: CASIGQGQGFYNEQFF
cdr3_nt: TGTGCCAGTATAGGACAGGGCCAGGGTTTCTACAATGAGCAGTTCTTC

d_call: TRBD1
v_call: TRBV19
j_call: TRBJ1-1
clone_size: NA
cdr3_aa: CASNGRGHLRTEAFF
cdr3_nt: TGTGCCAGTAATGGCAGGGGGCATTTGAGGACTGAAGCTTTCTTT

d_call: TRBD1
v_call: TRBV27
j_call: TRBJ1-1
clone_size: NA
cdr3_aa: CASSLSEGANTEAFF
cdr3_nt: TGTGCCAGCAGTTTATCCGAGGGGGCGAACACTGAAGCTTTCTTT

d_call: TRBD1
v_call: TRBV29-1
j_call: TRBJ2-7
clone_size: NA
cdr3_aa: CSVGFRDRGRFTQYF
cdr3_nt: TGCAGCGTTGGCTTCCGGGACAGGGGGCGATTTACCCAGTACTTC

d_call: NA
v_call: TRBV30
j_call: TRBJ1-1
clone_size: NA
cdr3_aa: CAWSSSREAFF
cdr3_nt: TGTGCCTGGAGTTCATCGAGGGAAGCTTTCTTT

d_call: TRBD2
v_call: TRBV2
j_call: TRBJ2-1
clone_size: NA
cdr3_aa: CASRLAGAAASYNEQFF
cdr3_nt: TGTGCCAGCAGGCTAGCGGGGGCCGCTGCCTCCTACAATGAGCAGTTCTTC

d_call: TRBD2
v_call: TRBV5-1
j_call: TRBJ2-3
clone_size: NA
cdr3_aa: CASSPLAGGFSSTDTQYF
cdr3_nt: TGCGCCAGCAGCCCTCTAGCGGGAGGGTTCTCTAGCACAGATACGCAGTATTTT

d_call: NA
v_call: TRBV19
j_call: TRBJ1-1
clone_size: NA
cdr3_aa: CASSINRDTEAFF
cdr3_nt: TGTGCCAGTAGTATAAACAGGGACACTGAAGCTTTCTTT

d_call: NA
v_call: TRBV4-1
j_call: TRBJ1-3
clone_size: NA
cdr3_aa: CASSQPLTGNRPSGNTIYF
cdr3_nt: TGCGCCAGCAGCCAACCTCTTACAGGGAATCGGCCGTCTGGAAACACCATATATTTT

d_call: TRBD2
v_call: TRBV9
j_call: TRBJ2-1
clone_size: NA
cdr3_aa: CASSVDRWTSGYNEQFF
cdr3_nt: TGTGCCAGCAGCGTAGACCGATGGACTAGCGGCTACAATGAGCAGTTCTTC

d_call: NA
v_call: TRBV9
j_call: TRBJ1-4
clone_size: NA
cdr3_aa: CASSNTPVQGNEKLFF
cdr3_nt: TGTGCCAGCAGCAACACCCCCGTGCAGGGTAATGAAAAACTGTTTTTT

d_call: NA
v_call: TRBV10-1
j_call: TRBJ2-3
clone_size: NA
cdr3_aa: CASSESGGPYTDTQYF
cdr3_nt: TGCGCCAGCAGTGAGTCAGGGGGTCCATACACAGATACGCAGTATTTT

d_call: NA
v_call: TRBV9
j_call: TRBJ2-1
clone_size: NA
cdr3_aa: CASSAPPGTPDQFF
cdr3_nt: TGTGCCAGCAGCGCCCCTCCCGGGACACCCGACCAGTTCTTC

d_call: NA
v_call: TRBV15
j_call: TRBJ1-2
clone_size: NA
cdr3_aa: CATSSRGGVYGYTF
cdr3_nt: TGTGCCACCAGCAGCCGTGGGGGGGTCTATGGCTACACCTTC

d_call: NA
v_call: TRBV7-2
j_call: TRBJ1-2
clone_size: NA
cdr3_aa: CASSPRGGYYGYTF
cdr3_nt: TGTGCCAGCAGCCCAAGGGGGGGATACTATGGCTACACCTTC

d_call: TRBD1
v_call: TRBV27
j_call: TRBJ1-1
clone_size: NA
cdr3_aa: CASSLSTYPGGGGGTEAFF
cdr3_nt: TGTGCCAGCAGTTTATCTACGTACCCAGGAGGGGGCGGAGGGACTGAAGCTTTCTTT

d_call: NA
v_call: TRBV9
j_call: TRBJ2-7
clone_size: NA
cdr3_aa: CASSVAGGGNEQYF
cdr3_nt: TGTGCCAGCAGCGTAGCTGGGGGGGGCAACGAGCAGTACTTC

d_call: TRBD1
v_call: TRBV2
j_call: TRBJ1-2
clone_size: NA
cdr3_aa: CASTPSRGDPGGGGYTF
cdr3_nt: TGTGCCAGCACTCCGTCCCGCGGGGACCCAGGGGGTGGTGGCTACACCTTC

d_call: NA
v_call: TRBV15
j_call: TRBJ1-5
clone_size: once
cdr3_aa: CATSRDTQGSQHF
cdr3_nt: TGTGCCACCAGCAGAGATACCCAGGGGTCCCAGCATTTT

d_call: TRBD2
v_call: TRBV15
j_call: TRBJ2-5
clone_size: NA
cdr3_aa: CATSRVLAGGKGTQYF
cdr3_nt: TGTGCCACCAGCAGAGTACTAGCGGGGGGCAAAGGGACCCAGTACTTC

d_call: NA
v_call: TRBV28
j_call: TRBJ1-1
clone_size: NA
cdr3_aa: CASSFGIGGTEAFF
cdr3_nt: TGTGCCAGCAGTTTCGGAATCGGGGGAACTGAAGCTTTCTTT

d_call: TRBD1
v_call: TRBV7-9
j_call: TRBJ2-7
clone_size: NA
cdr3_aa: CASSLAGQGTHEQYF
cdr3_nt: TGTGCCAGCAGCTTAGCGGGACAGGGAACCCACGAGCAGTACTTC

d_call: TRBD1
v_call: TRBV30
j_call: TRBJ2-7
clone_size: few
cdr3_aa: CAWRRIPDRADEQYF
cdr3_nt: TGTGCCTGGAGGAGAATACCGGACAGGGCCGACGAGCAGTACTTC

d_call: NA
v_call: TRBV5-4
j_call: TRBJ2-7
clone_size: NA
cdr3_aa: CASSFSGSAYEQYF
cdr3_nt: TGTGCCAGCAGCTTTTCCGGGTCCGCCTACGAGCAGTACTTC

d_call: TRBD1
v_call: TRBV6-1
j_call: TRBJ1-2
clone_size: NA
cdr3_aa: CASSGQGLGNYGYTF
cdr3_nt: TGTGCCAGCAGTGGACAGGGATTGGGTAACTATGGCTACACCTTC

d_call: TRBD2
v_call: TRBV7-9
j_call: TRBJ2-2
clone_size: NA
cdr3_aa: CASSIEGLAVTGELFF
cdr3_nt: TGTGCCAGCAGCATTGAGGGACTAGCGGTAACCGGGGAGCTGTTTTTT